This paragraph covers one T cell receptor beta chain sequence. Trimming removed 7 bases from V and 2 bases from J; junction bases left unmatched: 6. Looked up from germline, CDR1 is SGHDT and CDR2 is YYEEEE. There are 13 residues in the CDR3. The age range of participants was about 18 to 89 years, with residence in 20 to 25 US areas. A COVID-19 case had been met by exposed participants during the 2 weeks before study entry. Using immunoSEQ multiplex PCR, the repertoire was profiled, and TCRdb retains in-frame clones only, with some absent. The sample holds more than 250,000 clones, roughly 85% seen once. The data were taken from a study of blood T cell repertoires in COVID-19. Across the study: Donors in the United States, Italy and Spain gave samples during acute or convalescent COVID-19. Sample material is recorded as cDNA or gDNA derived from T cells, B-cell-depleted T cells, or PBMCs.

This chain uses TRBV5-6 with TRBJ2-7, with 7 bases lining up with TRBD1. Sequenced input: PBMCs or T cells enriched from blood (not recorded which). This clonotype originated in a man aged 35-49 years who had been exposed to COVID-19. The CDR3 region has the DNA TGTGCCAGCCGAACAGGGGCGGCCTACGAGCAGTACTTC. It translates to CASRTGAAYEQYF. Full variable domain (missing parts from reference TRBV5-6 and TRBJ2-7): DAGVTQSPTHLIKTRGQQVTLRCSPKSGHDTVSWYQQALGQGPQFIFQYYEEEERQRGNFPDRFSGHQFPNYSSELNVNALLLGDSALYLCASRTGAAYEQYFGPGTRLTVT.